The present T cell receptor (beta chain) was sequenced within a study of T cell repertoires in cytomegalovirus infection. About the study: Well-studied HLA-B-restricted epitopes and recently identified HLA-C-restricted epitopes of CMV were both used in the study. TCR beta signatures that were public indicated CMV infection and matching HLA type.

Details on this clonotype: No antigen is known for it.

TCRdb processed the reads anew with MiXCR; each CDR3 protein has one entry. This table has roughly 730,000 distinct CDR3 sequences, around 30% appearing once. This TCR was sampled from a human donor in good health (CMV status not recorded). Some clones in this sample may be carry-over from other donors' samples. Sequencing used cultured PBMCs, obtained from culture after CMV antigen stimulation.

The CDR3 DNA reads TGTGCCAGCAGTGAAGGAAGGACAGTGCGCGAGCAGTACTTC. The encoded protein is CASSEGRTVREQYF. This rearrangement joins TRBV6-1 to TRBJ2-7, with D perhaps TRBD1 (6 bases). Germline V gene sequence: CDR1 MNHNS, CDR2 SASEGT. The CDR3 spans 14 residues. Deletions cut 1 base from V and 6 bases from J, with 13 bases between.